Shown below are 18 T cell receptor beta chains from a single sample sequenced in a study of breast tumors, draining lymph nodes, adjacent tissues. The lymph nodes were axillary draining lymph nodes from breast cancer patients. TCRdb re-called the multiplex PCR reads with MiXCR, one entry per CDR3 protein. Here the sample spans fewer than 250,000 distinct CDR3 sequences, about 32% being singletons. The sequenced sample consisted of axillary lymph node tissue. The receptors shown here come from a female donor with breast cancer. Some clones in this sample may be carry-over from other donors' samples.

The rearrangement links TRBV6-5 to TRBJ2-5; D is unclear. In germline, CDR1 is MNHEY, CDR2 SVGAGI. The V and J ends lost 2 bases and 0 bases respectively, with 7 bases between them. The CDR3 has 14 residues. As DNA, the CDR3 is TGTGCCAGCAGTTACAATCCGTACCAAGAGACCCAGTACTTC. Residues: CASSYNPYQETQYF.

This clonotype occurred many times. The chain carries TRBV19 and TRBJ1-5; D remains unclear. Germline-derived CDR1 and CDR2 are LNHDA and SQIVND (reference sequence). Trimming shortened V by 7 bases and J by 3 bases, and 13 bases separated the two germline ends. This CDR3 contains 14 residues. Here the CDR3 reads CASTAWRFNQPQHF. The CDR3 nucleotides read TGTGCCAGTACTGCTTGGCGGTTCAATCAGCCCCAGCATTTT.

This clonotype was recorded at least ten times. V gene TRBV7-3 combines with J gene TRBJ1-6, with D perhaps matching TRBD1 (5 bases). In germline, CDR1 is SGHTA, CDR2 FQGTGA. The V end lost 0 bases, the J end lost 8 bases, and 14 bases lay between the germline ends. The CDR3 covers 16 residues. The CDR3 DNA follows: TGTGCCAGCAGCTTAACTGGGGGGGTAACCCATTCACCCCTCCACTTT. Translated, it gives CASSLTGGVTHSPLHF.

The table lists this clonotype with many counts. The chain couples TRBV6-1 to TRBJ2-7; 10 bases are a match to TRBD2. Germline lookup yields CDR1 MNHNS and CDR2 SASEGT. The CDR3 has 15 amino acids. With 4 bases clipped from V and 4 bases from J, the junction kept 7 bases outside the gene matches. The chain's CDR3 is CASSGWLAGAYEQYF. CDR3 in DNA: TGTGCCAGCAGTGGGTGGCTAGCGGGAGCGTACGAGCAGTACTTC.

As regards this clonotype: Just one base apart from a much larger clone, this may be a read error. This chain uses TRBV15 with TRBJ2-1, with 14 bases that match TRBD2. With V trimmed by 5 bases and J by 7 bases, 10 bases remained unmatched. CDR1 and CDR2 (germline): LNHNV, YYDKDF (reference sequence). This CDR3 contains 17 residues. The CDR3 region is CATSGVPGLAGANEQFF. CDR3 nucleotide sequence: TGTGCCACCAGCGGAGTTCCGGGACTAGCGGGAGCAAATGAGCAGTTCTTC.

V gene TRBV19 combines with J gene TRBJ2-4, with D tentatively TRBD1 or TRBD2 (5 bases each). CDR1 is LNHDA and CDR2 is SQIVND in the germline V gene (reference sequence). The V and J ends lost 6 bases and 9 bases respectively, with 15 bases between them. The CDR3 has 13 residues. This CDR3 is CASSTGTRSIQYF. The CDR3, as DNA: TGTGCCAGTAGCACCGGGACCCGAAGCATTCAGTACTTC.

Comments on this clonotype: With a much larger clone just one base away, this may be a read error. The CDR3 does not close with the conserved phenylalanine or tryptophan, likely indicating a read error. No DNA is shown, since the ends of the CDR3 on it are uncertain; the CDR3 is the one TCRdb lists. The chain has TRBV20-1 and TRBJ2-5. Germline CDR1 DFQATT, CDR2 SNEGSKA (reference sequence). Counting both end residues, the CDR3 totals 12 amino acids. CDR3 residues: CSADHRQETPYC.

The sample holds a few counts of this clonotype. The chain carries TRBV6-2 or TRBV6-3 and TRBJ2-3; 8 bases agree with TRBD2. Trimming took 8 bases from V and 3 from J; bases not matched to a gene: 10. CDR1 is MNHEY, CDR2 SVGEGT, per germline. The CDR3 covers 15 residues. The CDR3 DNA follows: TGTGCCAGCCACCCGGGGGGGACCGGAACAGATACGCAGTATTTT. Amino acid sequence: CASHPGGTGTDTQYF.

This clonotype was recorded at least ten times. The rearrangement joins TRBV20-1 to TRBJ2-7; possibly TRBD2 for D (6 bases). Germline V gives CDR1 DFQATT, CDR2 SNEGSKA (reference sequence). V shed 0 bases and J shed 1 base, with 10 bases lying between them. This CDR3 is built from 14 residues. The CDR3 region is CSARDSSDSYEQYF. The CDR3 nucleotides read TGCAGTGCTAGAGACTCTAGCGATTCCTACGAGCAGTACTTC.

The rearrangement uses TRBV2 and TRBJ2-7; TRBD1 matches 8 bases. Trimming cost V 3 bases and J 4 bases; bases outside gene matches: 5. The CDR3 covers 14 residues. Germline V lookup: CDR1 SNHLY, CDR2 FYNNEI. The CDR3 spells CASSEAQGEYEQYF. In DNA, the CDR3 is TGTGCCAGCAGTGAGGCACAGGGGGAGTACGAGCAGTACTTC.

This clonotype was found many times. The chain uses TRBV11-3 and TRBJ2-1; 14 nucleotides agree with TRBD2. V was clipped by 5 bases and J by 10 bases; unmatched bases: 7. The CDR3 covers 15 residues. Germline V lookup: CDR1 SGHNT, CDR2 YENEEA. This CDR3 is CASSPGTSGSGEQFF. CDR3 in DNA: TGTGCCAGCAGCCCAGGGACTAGCGGGAGCGGGGAGCAGTTCTTC. Complete variable domain (other parts from reference TRBV11-3 and TRBJ2-1): EAGVVQSPRYKIIEKKQPVAFWCNPISGHNTLYWYLQNLGQGPELLIRYENEEAVDDSQLPKDRFSAERLKGVDSTLKIQPAELGDSAVYLCASSPGTSGSGEQFFGPGTRLTVL.

A word on this clonotype: A much larger clone differs by one base, so this may be a read error. The chain is built from TRBV11-3 and TRBJ2-7; D gene ambiguous. CDR1 SGHNT and CDR2 YENEEA come from the germline V gene. The CDR3 length is 12 residues. V lost 4 bases, J lost 9 bases, and 13 bases lay in between. This chain's CDR3 is CASSSPTRAQYF. The CDR3 nucleotides are TGTGCCAGCAGCTCCCCTACCCGGGCGCAGTACTTC.

This clonotype was found many times. The genes are TRBV7-6 and TRBJ2-7; 7 nucleotides align to TRBD1. The V gene end was trimmed by 2 bases and the J gene end by 3 bases; junction bases not matched to a gene: 1. The CDR3 runs 13 residues. Germline V gene sequence: CDR1 SGHVS, CDR2 FNYEAQ. CDR3 sequence (DNA): TGTGCCAGCAGCTTAAACAGGGGCTACGAGCAGTACTTC. It yields the protein CASSLNRGYEQYF.

The table lists this clonotype with many counts. V and J are TRBV10-2 and TRBJ1-2; TRBD1 aligns across 7 bases. The germline gives CDR1 WSHSY, CDR2 SAAADI. V dropped 7 bases and J dropped 5; count of bases not matched to a gene: 4. This CDR3 contains 12 residues. The CDR3 nucleotides read TGCGCCAGCACTAAGACAGGGTATGGCTACACCTTC. Residues: CASTKTGYGYTF.

This clonotype was counted ten times or more. This chain connects TRBV2 to TRBJ1-2; D uncertain. Trimming pared 1 base from V and 0 bases from J, leaving 12 bases between. Germline values: CDR1 SNHLY, CDR2 FYNNEI. The CDR3 loop spans 16 amino acids. The DNA for the CDR3 is TGTGCCAGCAGTGAAGTGACGAAGCCCGCTAACTATGGCTACACCTTC. It specifies CASSEVTKPANYGYTF.

This clonotype has ten or more counts. V gene TRBV28 combines with J gene TRBJ1-4, with 7 bases matching TRBD1. CDR3 length: 14 residues. The germline V gene has CDR1 MDHEN and CDR2 SYDVKM. The V gene end was trimmed by 7 bases and the J gene end by 8 bases; junction bases not matched to a gene: 10. The CDR3 nucleotides are TGTGCCAGCACCCTGGACAGGAGGCAGGAAAAACTGTTTTTT. Amino acids: CASTLDRRQEKLFF.

Points on this clonotype: At one end the junction does not follow the germline gene, possibly because of a read error. The V and J genes are TRBV6-5 and TRBJ2-6, with a possible D match to TRBD1 (5 bases). From germline, CDR1 is MNHEY and CDR2 SVGAGI. This CDR3 is 15 amino acids long. Here the CDR3 DNA reads TGTGCCAGCAGTCGACAATGCTCTGGGGCCAACGTCCCGACTTTC. This gives the protein CASSRQCSGANVPTF.

This clonotype was counted many times. The V and J genes are TRBV20-1 and TRBJ2-5; 13 bases agree with TRBD2. The CDR3 is made up of 18 amino acids. V trimming: 6 bases; J trimming: 0 bases; junction bases outside the gene matches: 13. The germline V gene has CDR1 DFQATT and CDR2 SNEGSKA (reference sequence). The CDR3 sequence: CSAPFAGTSGVYQETQYF. CDR3 DNA: TGCAGTGCCCCGTTCGCCGGGACTAGCGGGGTGTACCAAGAGACCCAGTACTTC.